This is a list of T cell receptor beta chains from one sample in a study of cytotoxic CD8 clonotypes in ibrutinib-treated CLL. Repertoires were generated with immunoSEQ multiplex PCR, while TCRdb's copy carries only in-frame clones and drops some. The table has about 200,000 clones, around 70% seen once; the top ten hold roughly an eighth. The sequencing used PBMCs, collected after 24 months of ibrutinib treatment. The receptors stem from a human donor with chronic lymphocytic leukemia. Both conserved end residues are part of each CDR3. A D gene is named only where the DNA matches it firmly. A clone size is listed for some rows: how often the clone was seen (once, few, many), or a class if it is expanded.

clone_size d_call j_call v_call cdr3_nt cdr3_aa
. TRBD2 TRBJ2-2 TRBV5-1 TGCGCCAGCAGCTTGGACGGGACTAGCCCCACCGGGGAGCTGTTTTTT CASSLDGTSPTGELFF
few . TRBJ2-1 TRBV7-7 TGTGCTAGCAGCTTATCCGGGGCTTATGAGCAGTTCTTC CASSLSGAYEQFF
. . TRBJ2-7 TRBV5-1 TGCGCCAGCAGCTTGTGGGGCGGAGGGACGAGCTCCTACGAGCAGTACTTC CASSLWGGGTSSYEQYF
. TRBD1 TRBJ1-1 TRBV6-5 TGTGCCACCCAGGTGGACAGGTTAGGCCCTGAAGCTTTCTTT CATQVDRLGPEAFF
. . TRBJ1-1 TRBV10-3 TGTGCCATCAGTTGGACAGAACTGATGAACACTGAAGCTTTCTTT CAISWTELMNTEAFF
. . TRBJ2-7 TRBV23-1 TGCGCCAGCAGTCAAGAATCCTCTAGACAGCCGAGCGACGAGCAGTACTTC CASSQESSRQPSDEQYF
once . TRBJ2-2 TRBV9 TGTGCCAGCAGTACCACCGGGGAGCTGTTTTTT CASSTTGELFF
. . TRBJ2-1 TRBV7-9 TGTGCCAGCAGCTTCGGCCTCGGTAGAGATGAGCAGTTCTTC CASSFGLGRDEQFF
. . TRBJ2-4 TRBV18 TGTGCCAGCTCACAACCGAACCAGAAAAACATTCAGTACTTC CASSQPNQKNIQYF
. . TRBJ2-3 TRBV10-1 TGCGCCAGCAGCCAGGGTACTTCGGGTACGCAGTATTTT CASSQGTSGTQYF
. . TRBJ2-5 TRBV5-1 TGCGCCAGCAGCACCCCATCTCGGTACCAAGAGACCCAGTACTTC CASSTPSRYQETQYF
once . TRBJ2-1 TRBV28 TGTGCCAGCAACAGCGCCTGGGGGCAGTTCTTC CASNSAWGQFF
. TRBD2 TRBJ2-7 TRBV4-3 TGCGCCAGCAGCCAAGACGCAGGAGGGGCTAGCGGAACCTACGAGCAGTACTTC CASSQDAGGASGTYEQYF
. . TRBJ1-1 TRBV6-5 TGTGCCAGCAGTGACGGATTGGGGAACACTGAAGCTTTCTTT CASSDGLGNTEAFF
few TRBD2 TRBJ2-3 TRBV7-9 TGTGCCAGCAGCTTAGATCGAGCGGGAGCTAGCACAGATACGCAGTATTTT CASSLDRAGASTDTQYF
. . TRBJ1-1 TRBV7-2 TGTGCCAGCAGCCTGGGGGGTCAGAACACTGAAGCTTTCTTT CASSLGGQNTEAFF
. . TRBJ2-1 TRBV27 TGTGCCAGCAGCCGGACACTTAGGCCCTACAATGAGCAGTTCTTC CASSRTLRPYNEQFF
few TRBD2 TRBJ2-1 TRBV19 TGTGCCAGTAGTATAGAACCCCCGGGACTAGCTTTTCGCAATGAGCAGTTCTTC CASSIEPPGLAFRNEQFF
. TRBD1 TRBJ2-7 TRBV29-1 TGCAGCGTTGTATTACAGGGGTGGTCCTACGAGCAGTACTTC CSVVLQGWSYEQYF
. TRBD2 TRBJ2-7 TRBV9 TGTGCCAGCAGCGCGCAACTAGCGGGAGGGCCCTACGAGCAGTACTTC CASSAQLAGGPYEQYF
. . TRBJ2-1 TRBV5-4 TGTGCCAGCAGCCTTGATACATGGATAGCTCCCAATGAGCAGTTCTTC CASSLDTWIAPNEQFF
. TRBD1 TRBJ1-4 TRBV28 TGTGCCAGCAGTTCCGTAGCGGGGACAGGGGGCCTAGATGAAAAACTGTTTTTT CASSSVAGTGGLDEKLFF
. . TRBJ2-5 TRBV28 TGTGCCAGCAGTTTACCTCCCGACAGATCTCAGGAGACCCAGTACTTC CASSLPPDRSQETQYF
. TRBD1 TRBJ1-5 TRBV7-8 TGTGCCAGCAGCTTGGGTGGGCGACAGGGAAAAGGGGATCAGCCCCAGCATTTT CASSLGGRQGKGDQPQHF
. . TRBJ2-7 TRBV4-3 TGCGCCAGCAGCCAAGATCCGGGGTTCCCGTACGAGCAGTACTTC CASSQDPGFPYEQYF
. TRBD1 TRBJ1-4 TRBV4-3 TGCGCCAGCAGCCGGCGGACAGGGATTTTGACTGGGGAAAAACTGTTTTTT CASSRRTGILTGEKLFF
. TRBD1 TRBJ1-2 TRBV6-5 TGTGCCAGCAGACAGGGGAGCTATGGCTACACCTTC CASRQGSYGYTF
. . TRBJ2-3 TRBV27 TGTGCCAGCTGGAACTTGGCTTTGGGTTTAAATACGCAGTATTTT CASWNLALGLNTQYF
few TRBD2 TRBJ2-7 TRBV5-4 TGTGCCAGCAGCTCCCCGGGACTAGCGGGTGAGCAGTACTTC CASSSPGLAGEQYF
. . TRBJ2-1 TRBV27 TGTGCCAGCGCCCCGGTTCCGTACAATGAGCAGTTCTTC CASAPVPYNEQFF
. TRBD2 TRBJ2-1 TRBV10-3 TGTGCCATCAGCACTAGCGGGAGTAACAATGAGCAGTTCTTC CAISTSGSNNEQFF
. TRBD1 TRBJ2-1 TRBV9 TGTGCCAGCAGCGTGGGACAGGGGAGCTACAATGAGCAGTTCTTC CASSVGQGSYNEQFF